This paragraph covers one TCR beta chain sequence. In the study's own analysis: Amplified reference gene primers provided the basis for estimating nucleated cell counts. Generated by immunoSEQ multiplex PCR, the TCRdb table keeps only in-frame clones and is missing some. V and J calls and clone size are those listed in that table; D and trimming were worked out from the DNA. The table shows about 200,000 clones, with around 83% occurring only once. This sample is drawn from a study of blood T cell repertoires in COVID-19. Across the study: COVID-19 samples collected from the United States, Italy and Spain covered acute and convalescent phases. Sources were T cells, B-cell-depleted T cells, or PBMCs; the material itself was cDNA or gDNA.

The CDR3 is 15 residues long. Trimming at V came to 5 bases and at J to 2 bases, leaving 7 bases not matched to a gene. Germline V gene data show CDR1 as SGHRS and CDR2 as YFSETQ. Specimen: peripheral blood. V is TRBV5-1 and J is TRBJ1-1, with TRBD1 identical over 9 bases. The clonotype comes from a woman in her 50s with acute or convalescent COVID-19. CDR3 DNA sequence: TGCGCCAGCAGAGAACAGGGGGCGGCTAACACTGAAGCTTTCTTT. This gives the protein CASREQGAANTEAFF.